The sequence of this T cell receptor (beta chain) was determined in a study of T cell responses to AZD1222 COVID-19 vaccine. The data were produced by immunoSEQ multiplex PCR, yet TCRdb's version contains in-frame clones alone and is incomplete. The data show around 120,000 clones, around 90% seen once. The CDR3 has 15 amino acids. Between the trimmed V and J ends, which lost 5 bases and 0 bases, there was a span of 8 bases. From germline, CDR1 is KGHSH and CDR2 LQKENI. This rearrangement joins TRBV18 to TRBJ2-6, with D perhaps matching TRBD1 (5 bases). The TCR sequence derives from an adult in good health. The sequencing here drew on peripheral blood, taken on day 0 of AZD1222 vaccination. The CDR3: CASSVRVSGANVLTF. Here the CDR3 DNA reads TGTGCCAGCTCAGTCAGGGTCTCTGGGGCCAACGTCCTGACTTTC.